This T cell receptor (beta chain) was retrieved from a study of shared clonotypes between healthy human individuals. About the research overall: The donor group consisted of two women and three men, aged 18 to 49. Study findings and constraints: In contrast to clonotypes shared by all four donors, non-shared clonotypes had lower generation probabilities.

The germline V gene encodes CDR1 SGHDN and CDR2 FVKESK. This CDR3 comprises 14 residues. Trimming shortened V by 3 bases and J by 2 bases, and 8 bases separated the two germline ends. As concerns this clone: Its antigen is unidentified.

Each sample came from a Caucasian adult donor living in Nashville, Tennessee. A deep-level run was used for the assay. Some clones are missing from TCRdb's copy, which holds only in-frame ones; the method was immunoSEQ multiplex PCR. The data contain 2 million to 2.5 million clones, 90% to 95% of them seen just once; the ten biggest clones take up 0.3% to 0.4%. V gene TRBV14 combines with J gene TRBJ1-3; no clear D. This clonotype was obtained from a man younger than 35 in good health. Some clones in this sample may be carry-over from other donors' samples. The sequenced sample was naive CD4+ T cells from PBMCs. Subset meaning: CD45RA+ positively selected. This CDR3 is CASSQRGAGNTIYF. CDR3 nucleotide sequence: TGTGCCAGCAGCCAGCGGGGAGCTGGAAACACCATATATTTT.